These 5 T cell receptor beta chains came from one sample sequenced in a study of cytomegalovirus exposure and HLA in healthy donors (TCRdb year 2017). The method behind the library was the immunoSEQ multiplex PCR assay. TCRdb carries this immuneACCESS record with in-frame sequences only. Its versions omit some clonotypes, under half of them owing to an unresolved V gene in the studies checked, with the rest unexplained. Present in this sample are some 250,000 clones, around 87% of which were seen just once. Around 1.2% of the sample is taken by the ten largest. The sequenced sample consisted of PBMCs. All receptors derive from a woman aged 25 to 39 in good health and CMV-seropositive.

V gene TRBV15 combines with J gene TRBJ2-7, with a possible D match to TRBD1 (5 bases). V was shortened by 5 bases and J by 3 bases, with 17 bases between the two germline ends. Per germline, CDR1 LNHNV and CDR2 YYDKDF (reference sequence). The CDR3 is made up of 15 amino acids. The CDR3 DNA follows: TGTGCCACCAGCCCACCCCCCGACAGTGGCTACGAGCAGTACTTC. It is translated as CATSPPPDSGYEQYF.

This chain uses TRBV30 with TRBJ2-7; 8 nucleotides match TRBD1. Trimming took 2 bases from V and 0 from J; bases not matched to a gene: 3. CDR1 and CDR2 from the germline V gene are GTSNPN and SVGIG (reference sequence). The CDR3 runs to 14 residues. CDR3 protein: CAWSLRGPSYEQYF. CDR3 in DNA: TGTGCCTGGAGTCTCAGGGGGCCCTCCTACGAGCAGTACTTC. The entire variable domain, with the rest obtained from reference TRBV30 and TRBJ2-7, is as follows: SQTIHQWPATLVQPVGSPLSLECTVEGTSNPNLYWYRQAAGRGLQLLFYSVGIGQISSEVPQNLSASRPQDRQFILSSKKLLLSDSGFYLCAWSLRGPSYEQYFGPGTRLTVT.

The rearrangement uses TRBV5-1 and TRBJ1-2; no clear D gene. Trimming left V 0 bases short and J 5 bases short, with 20 bases between. The CDR3 runs 17 residues. CDR1 is SGHRS and CDR2 is YFSETQ in the germline V gene. This chain's CDR3 is CASSLANPVGGSYGYTF. The CDR3, as DNA: TGCGCCAGCAGCTTGGCAAACCCCGTTGGAGGGTCTTATGGCTACACCTTC.

This clone was counted between two and nine times. The chain couples TRBV6-1 to TRBJ2-7; D may be TRBD1 (5 bases). V lost 4 bases and J lost 3, with 10 bases in between. The CDR3 is 13 amino acids. The germline V gene encodes CDR1 MNHNS and CDR2 SASEGT. The CDR3: CASSVRTIYEQYF. The CDR3 DNA follows: TGTGCCAGCAGTGTCAGGACAATCTACGAGCAGTACTTC.

V usage is TRBV5-4 and J usage is TRBJ2-1; 9 bases match TRBD2. The CDR3 consists of 15 residues. The germline CDR1 and CDR2 sequences are SGHNT and YYREEE (reference sequence). J was trimmed by 5 bases and V by 2 bases; bases with no gene match: 5. Written as DNA, the CDR3 is TGTGCCAGCAGCTTTTTAGCGGGAGCCAACAATGAGCAGTTCTTC. Encoded protein: CASSFLAGANNEQFF.